A few counts support the clone carrying this TCR beta chain. J was trimmed by 1 base and V by 0 bases; bases with no gene match: 8. The CDR3 is 18 residues long. Germline V gene lookup returns CDR1 MRHNA and CDR2 SNTAGT. Original processing methods: Amplification of reference gene primers provided the estimated nucleated cell counts. The method was immunoSEQ multiplex PCR; TCRdb's version includes in-frame clones alone and lacks a portion of them. That table furnishes V, J and clone size, whereas the DNA furnished D and trimming. The table has about 300,000 clones, about 91% seen once. These data are taken from a study of blood T cell repertoires in COVID-19. Study-wide background: PBMCs, B-cell-depleted T cells, or T cells provided the cDNA or gDNA that made up the material.

The clonotype comes from a woman aged 25-40 years who had recovered from COVID-19. Sequencing used peripheral blood. The chain couples TRBV6-4 to TRBJ2-2; 7 nucleotides agree with TRBD2. The CDR3 protein is CASSDSGYGGGNTGELFF. The CDR3 nucleotides are TGTGCCAGCAGTGACTCAGGATATGGCGGGGGGAACACCGGGGAGCTGTTTTTT.